This TCR beta chain appears in the sequencing data of a study of graft-versus-host responses after intestinal transplantation. The table came from immunoSEQ multiplex PCR; TCRdb's copy has only in-frame clones and leaves some out. The table records approximately 89,000 clones, about 93% of them present only once. CDR1 is MNHEY and CDR2 is SMNVEV in the germline V gene (reference sequence). CDR3 length: 14 amino acids. V dropped 3 bases and J dropped 2 bases, with 10 bases sitting between them. The sequence derives from a human patient who received an intestinal transplant, so some T cells may come from the graft donor. The sequencing here drew on PBMCs, taken 453 days after intestinal transplant. The chain employs TRBV27 and TRBJ1-1; possible D gene TRBD1, 5 bases. CDR3 DNA: TGTGCCAGCAGTTTTGACAGTAGCAACACTGAAGCTTTCTTT. The encoded protein is CASSFDSSNTEAFF.